Described below is a single TCR beta chain sequence and its context. Its antigen remains unknown. V shed 1 base and J 3 bases; nucleotides not matched to a gene: 2. CDR3 length: 15 amino acids. In germline, CDR1 is SGHRS, CDR2 YFSETQ. This entry belongs to a study of cytomegalovirus exposure and HLA in healthy donors. At sampling all donors were nominally healthy, likely with unrecorded immune exposures. Study results and caveats: Researchers catalogued 150 or so TCR beta chains as cytomegalovirus-associated.

The PCR ran on 60 Vbeta and 13 Jbeta primers. Sequencing was performed with immunoSEQ multiplex PCR; in TCRdb, only in-frame clones are kept and a portion is missing. Of some 150,000 clones listed, about two thirds were seen once; the top ten hold approximately 4.2%. Sequencing was done on a sample of PBMCs. The source of this sequence is a man aged 45-60 years in good health and CMV-seropositive. This rearrangement joins TRBV5-1 to TRBJ1-4; 8 positions match TRBD1. CDR3 sequence (DNA): TGCGCCAGCAGCTTGTGGACAGGGCCTAATGAAAAACTGTTTTTT. The encoded protein is CASSLWTGPNEKLFF.